The T cell receptor beta chain described here comes from a study of T cell repertoires in cytomegalovirus infection. Whole-study context: Use of recently identified HLA-C-restricted and well-studied HLA-B-restricted CMV epitopes was part of the study. Based on public TCR beta signatures, there were indications of CMV infection and of a matching HLA type. Findings and limits, study-wide: It was HLA-C-restricted CMV-specific TCR beta clonotypes that dominated the response ex vivo. Public TCR beta family frequency separated CMV-and-HLA carriers, including in an independent cohort.

TCRdb itself ran the reads through MiXCR, one entry per CDR3 protein. This table holds about 830,000 distinct CDR3 sequences, 30% to 35% found once. There are a few counts of this clonotype. The antigen is not known. V lost 7 bases and J 4 bases, leaving 7 bases between the germline ends. CDR1 is LNHDA, CDR2 SQIVND, per germline (reference sequence). The CDR3 loop spans 11 amino acids. This chain links TRBV19 with TRBJ1-2; D gene uncertain. The TCR originated in a human donor in good health (CMV status not recorded). Some clones in this sample may be carry-over from other donors' samples. The sequenced sample was cultured CD8+ T cells from PBMCs, obtained from culture after CMV antigen stimulation. The CDR3 loop reads CASTGPYGYTF. In DNA form, the CDR3 reads TGTGCCAGTACAGGCCCCTATGGCTACACCTTC.